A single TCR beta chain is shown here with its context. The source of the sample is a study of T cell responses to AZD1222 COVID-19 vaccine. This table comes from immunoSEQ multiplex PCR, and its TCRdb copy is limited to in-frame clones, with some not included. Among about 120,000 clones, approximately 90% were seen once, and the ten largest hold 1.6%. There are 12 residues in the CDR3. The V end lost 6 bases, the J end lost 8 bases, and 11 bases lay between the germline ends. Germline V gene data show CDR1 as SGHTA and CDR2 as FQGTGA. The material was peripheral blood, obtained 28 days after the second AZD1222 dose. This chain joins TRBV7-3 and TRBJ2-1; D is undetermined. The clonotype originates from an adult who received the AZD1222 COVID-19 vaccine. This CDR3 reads CASRVFPYEQFF. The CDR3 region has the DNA TGTGCCAGCAGGGTATTCCCCTATGAGCAGTTCTTC. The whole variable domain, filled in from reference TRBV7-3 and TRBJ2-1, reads GAGVSQTPSNKVTEKGKYVELRCDPISGHTALYWYRQSLGQGPEFLIYFQGTGAADDSGLPNDRFFAVRPEGSVSTLKIQRTERGDSAVYLCASRVFPYEQFFGPGTRLTVL.